This T cell receptor (beta chain) is drawn from a study of cytomegalovirus exposure and HLA in healthy donors. The donors comprised healthy bone marrow donors. PCR was performed using 60 Vbeta and 13 Jbeta primers. Profiling relied on immunoSEQ multiplex PCR, and the TCRdb table lists in-frame clones only, not all of them. This sample's table has some 150,000 clones. The V gene's germline CDR1 is LNHDA and CDR2 SQIVND (reference sequence). The CDR3 is 13 amino acids. The V and J ends lost 3 bases and 6 bases, in that order; junction bases with no gene match: 1. The specimen sequenced was PBMCs. V is TRBV19 and J is TRBJ2-3; 9 nucleotides align to TRBD2. This TCR came from a woman between 18 and 29 years old in good health and CMV-seronegative. CDR3 sequence (DNA): TGTGCCAGTAGTATGGGACTAGCTGATACGCAGTATTTT. Amino acid sequence: CASSMGLADTQYF. The variable domain in full, with the rest retrieved from reference TRBV19 and TRBJ2-3, is DGGITQSPKYLFRKEGQNVTLSCEQNLNHDAMYWYRQDPGQGLRLIYYSQIVNDFQKGDIAEGYSVSREKKESFPLTVTSAQKNPTAFYLCASSMGLADTQYFGPGTRLTVL.